Listed here is a single T cell receptor (beta chain). Antigen unknown. One heparinised draw of blood, averaging around 100 mL, came from each donor. The data stem from a study of beta chain features in type 1 diabetes. Study findings and constraints: TCRB CDR3s from Type 1 diabetes patients were moderately but significantly shorter in all four CD4+ subsets. No resolution was reached here on whether HLA type influences TCRB rearrangement. Insertion counts at VDJ junctions were lower in type 1 diabetes patients, who also showed more deletions there.

TCRB transcripts that were expressed got sequenced, as all of the isolated RNA had been reverse transcribed. The method was immunoSEQ multiplex PCR; TCRdb's version includes in-frame clones alone and lacks a portion of them. The repertoire has about 260,000 clones, approximately 25% of them found once; the top ten carry over 0.01%. V lost 4 bases to trimming and J lost 1 base, with 13 bases between them. The V gene's germline CDR1 is SGHNT and CDR2 YYREEE (reference sequence). The CDR3 totals 15 residues. This rearrangement joins TRBV5-4 to TRBJ2-3; TRBD2 is a possible D gene (5 bases). The sequence was collected from a woman aged 30 to 39 with type 1 diabetes. Sequencing was carried out using naive CD4+ T cells from blood. The CDR3 loop is CASSPGSAGTDTQYF. The CDR3, as DNA: TGTGCCAGCAGCCCGGGGTCCGCAGGCACAGATACGCAGTATTTT.